This paragraph covers one T cell receptor (beta chain) sequence. The antigen is not known. The length of the CDR3 is 14 residues. V lost 3 bases, J lost 6 bases, and 17 bases lay in between. Germline CDR1 is SQVTM and CDR2 is ANQGSEA. The time point was: newly diagnosed GD, antithyroid drugs for less than 3 months. The TCR library was prepared using RNA isolated from PBMCs. The sample originates from a study of regulatory T cells in long-lasting Graves disease. The study, taken as a whole, reports: There were preferences for TRBV28, TRBJ1-2 and TRBJ2-5 in persistent disease. Less diverse TCR repertoires were seen in persistent Graves' patients than in newly diagnosed ones.

With iRepertoire HTBI primers and Arm-PCR of CDR3 regions, TCR beta libraries were built. Original processing notes: Detected in the samples were about 60 TRBV and 14 to 15 TRBJ segments. Each CDR3 protein gets one entry after TCRdb re-called the multiplex PCR reads with MiXCR. These V and J calls rely on TCRdb rather than the paper's analysis. The repertoire has over 400,000 distinct CDR3 sequences, about 14% of them found once; the top ten carry approximately 17%. These same records also appear under a second study, on T cells in Graves' hyperthyroidism and ophthalmopathy. That work contributes: From stable hyperthyroidism, ophthalmopathy was separated by a 13 V-J model.

This clonotype originated in a woman aged 45-60 years with Graves disease. The gene calls are TRBV29-1 and TRBJ1-2; a weak D match, TRBD1 (5 bases). The sequencing here drew on peripheral blood mononuclear cells (PBMCs), taken at new diagnosis, from a patient treated with antithyroid drugs. The DNA of the CDR3 is TGCAGCGTTGATTTGTTTGTACAGGCCCATGGCTACACCTTC. Amino acids: CSVDLFVQAHGYTF.